Following are 11 T cell receptor beta chains from one sample sequenced in a study of shared clonotypes between healthy human individuals. Clones were read by immunoSEQ multiplex PCR, and TCRdb kept only the in-frame ones, dropping some. The sample lists about 1.5 million clones, nearly 99% occurring once. The specimen was naive CD4+ T cells sorted from blood. Subset defined: CD45RA+ positively selected. The source of these receptors is a man younger than 40 in good health.

This chain uses TRBV18 with TRBJ2-4; TRBD1 might be the D (7 bases). The CDR3 totals 16 residues. Trimming cost V 0 bases and J 8 bases, with 17 bases left between them. Germline V gene data show CDR1 as KGHSH and CDR2 as LQKENI. Here the CDR3 reads CASSPPGQAGGDIQYF. The DNA of the CDR3 is TGTGCCAGCTCACCACCCGGACAGGCCGGAGGGGACATTCAGTACTTC.

This chain's CDR3 is CASSQGLTELYEQYF. CDR3 DNA sequence: TGTGCCAGCAGCCAAGGACTGACGGAACTCTACGAGCAGTACTTC. The chain recombines TRBV4-2 with TRBJ2-7; D unresolved. Germline CDR1 is LGHNA and CDR2 is YNFKEQ. This CDR3 has 15 residues. V lost 1 base and J 3 bases, leaving 13 bases between the germline ends.

V usage is TRBV6-1 and J usage is TRBJ2-7; TRBD2 agrees at 7 bases. The CDR3 has 16 residues. The germline V gene has CDR1 MNHNS and CDR2 SASEGT. V was pared by 1 base and J by 2 bases, with 8 bases of the junction left unmatched. The CDR3 bases are TGTGCCAGCAGTGAAGGATTTCTTGGGAGGGCCTACGAGCAGTACTTC. Amino acid sequence: CASSEGFLGRAYEQYF.

The chain couples TRBV20-1 to TRBJ2-7; D not certain. The germline gives CDR1 DFQATT, CDR2 SNEGSKA (reference sequence). V was pared by 0 bases and J by 7 bases, with 7 bases between. The CDR3 covers 11 residues. CDR3 in amino acids: CSARDAREQYF. The CDR3 nucleotides are TGCAGTGCTAGAGATGCCCGGGAGCAGTACTTC.

Regarding this clone: The sample holds other DNA sequences that translate to the same CDR3. This sequence joins TRBV5-4 and TRBJ2-7; TRBD1 matches at 8 bases. V lost 4 bases, J lost 3 bases, and 3 bases stayed unmatched. Germline assignment: CDR1 SGHNT and CDR2 YYREEE (reference sequence). The CDR3 contains 13 residues. As DNA, the CDR3 is TGTGCCAGCAGCCCGGACAGGGACTACGAGCAGTACTTC. Translated, it gives CASSPDRDYEQYF.

The V and J genes are TRBV19 and TRBJ2-7, with 8 bases matching TRBD2. This CDR3 contains 14 residues. From germline, CDR1 is LNHDA and CDR2 SQIVND (reference sequence). V dropped 3 bases and J dropped 5; count of bases not matched to a gene: 6. Here the CDR3 DNA reads TGTGCCAGTAGTATCGGGAGGGAAAAGCACGAGCAGTACTTC. This translates into CASSIGREKHEQYF.

A single count supports this clone. The V gene is TRBV4-1, the J gene TRBJ2-6; weak D call: TRBD1 (6 bases). CDR1 MGHRA and CDR2 YSYEKL come from the germline V gene. The CDR3 runs 20 residues. The V end was cut by 4 bases, the J end by 2 bases, with 24 bases between. CDR3 DNA: TGCGCCAGCAGCCCGAGGGGGAATTTGGGTCTCAGAACTGGGGCCAACGTCCTGACTTTC. Translation: CASSPRGNLGLRTGANVLTF.

V gene TRBV5-8 combines with J gene TRBJ2-6, with TRBD1 as a possible D gene (7 bases). V was cut by 0 bases and J by 0 bases, with 10 bases left in between. The CDR3 totals 17 residues. Germline V gene data show CDR1 as SGHTS and CDR2 as YDEGEE. The chain's CDR3 is CASSLGQGLSGANVLTF. The CDR3 DNA is TGTGCCAGCAGCTTGGGACAGGGACTCTCTGGGGCCAACGTCCTGACTTTC. Full variable domain (remainder filled in from reference TRBV5-8 and TRBJ2-6): EAGVTQSPTHLIKTRGQQATLRCSPISGHTSVYWYQQALGLGLQFLLWYDEGEERNRGNFPPRFSGRQFPNYSSELNVNALELEDSALYLCASSLGQGLSGANVLTFGAGSRLTVL.

This chain connects TRBV6-1 to TRBJ2-7; maybe TRBD1 (6 bases). CDR1 and CDR2 from the germline V gene are MNHNS and SASEGT. Trimming pared 0 bases from V and 4 bases from J, leaving 13 bases between. The CDR3 sequence is 15 residues long. This CDR3 is CASSEALSRGYEQYF. The CDR3 DNA follows: TGTGCCAGCAGTGAAGCGCTGTCCAGGGGATACGAGCAGTACTTC.

The V call is TRBV5-5, the J call TRBJ1-5; a weak D match, TRBD1 (5 bases). This CDR3 contains 15 residues. Germline CDR1 is SGHKS and CDR2 is YYEKEE (reference sequence). V was cut by 0 bases and J by 5 bases, with 12 bases left in between. The CDR3 sequence: CASSLVGEGHQPQHF. The CDR3 DNA follows: TGTGCCAGCAGCTTGGTCGGGGAGGGGCATCAGCCCCAGCATTTT.

V and J are TRBV28 and TRBJ1-5; D is perhaps TRBD1 (5 bases). This CDR3 has 14 residues. Trimming took off 6 bases at V and 6 bases at J, with 15 bases between the two ends. Per germline, CDR1 MDHEN and CDR2 SYDVKM. CDR3 amino acids: CASRLQGPAQPQHF. For the CDR3, the DNA is TGTGCCAGCAGACTTCAGGGCCCGGCTCAGCCCCAGCATTTT.